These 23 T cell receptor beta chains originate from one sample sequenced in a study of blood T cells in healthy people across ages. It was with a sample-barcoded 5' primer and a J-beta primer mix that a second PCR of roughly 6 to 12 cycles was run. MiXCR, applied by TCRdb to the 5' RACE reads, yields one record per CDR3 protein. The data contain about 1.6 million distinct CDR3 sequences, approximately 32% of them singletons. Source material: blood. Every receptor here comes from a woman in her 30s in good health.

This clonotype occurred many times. The CDR3 loop is CATSRYPLLASEETQYF. The CDR3 nucleotides read TGTGCCACCAGCAGATACCCCCTTTTAGCGTCCGAGGAGACCCAGTACTTC. The chain is built from TRBV15 and TRBJ2-5; D perhaps matches TRBD2 (5 bases). This CDR3 is built from 17 residues. The V end lost 2 bases, the J end lost 5 bases, and 21 bases lay between the germline ends. Germline CDR1 and CDR2: LNHNV and YYDKDF (reference sequence).

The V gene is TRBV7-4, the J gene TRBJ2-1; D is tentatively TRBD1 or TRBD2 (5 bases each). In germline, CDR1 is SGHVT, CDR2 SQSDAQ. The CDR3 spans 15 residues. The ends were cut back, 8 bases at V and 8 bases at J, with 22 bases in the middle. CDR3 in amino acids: CASPSTFGGFDEQFF. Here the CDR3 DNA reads TGTGCCAGCCCATCCACTTTTGGGGGTTTTGATGAGCAGTTCTTC.

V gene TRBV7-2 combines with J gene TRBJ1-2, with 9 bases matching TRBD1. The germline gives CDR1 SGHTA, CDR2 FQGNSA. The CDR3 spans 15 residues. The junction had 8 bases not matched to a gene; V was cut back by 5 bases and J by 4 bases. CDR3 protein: CASSPDRGNLYGYTF. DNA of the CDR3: TGTGCCAGCAGCCCCGACAGGGGGAATCTCTATGGCTACACCTTC.

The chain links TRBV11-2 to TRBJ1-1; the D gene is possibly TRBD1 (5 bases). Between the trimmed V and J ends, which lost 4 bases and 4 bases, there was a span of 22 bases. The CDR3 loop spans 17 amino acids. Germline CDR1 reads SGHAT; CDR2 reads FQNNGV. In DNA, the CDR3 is TGTGCCAGCAGCTCCACTGTCAGGGCGGGGTTTAGCACTGAAGCTTTCTTT. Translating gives CASSSTVRAGFSTEAFF.

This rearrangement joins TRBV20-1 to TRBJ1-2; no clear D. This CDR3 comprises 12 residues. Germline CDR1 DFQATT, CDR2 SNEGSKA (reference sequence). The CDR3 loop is CTPTTEDYGYTF. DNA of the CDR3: TGCACCCCTACGACGGAAGACTATGGCTACACCTTC.

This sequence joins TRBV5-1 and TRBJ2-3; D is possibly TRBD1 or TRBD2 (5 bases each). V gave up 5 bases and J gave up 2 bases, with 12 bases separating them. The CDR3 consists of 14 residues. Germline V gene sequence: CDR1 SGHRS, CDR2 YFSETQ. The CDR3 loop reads CASRTLGVTDTQYF. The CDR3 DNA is TGCGCCAGCAGAACCTTGGGGGTCACAGATACGCAGTATTTT. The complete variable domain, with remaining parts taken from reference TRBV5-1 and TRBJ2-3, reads KAGVTQTPRYLIKTRGQQVTLSCSPISGHRSVSWYQQTPGQGLQFLFEYFSETQRNKGNFPGRFSGRQFSNSRSEMNVSTLELGDSALYLCASRTLGVTDTQYFGPGTRLTVL.

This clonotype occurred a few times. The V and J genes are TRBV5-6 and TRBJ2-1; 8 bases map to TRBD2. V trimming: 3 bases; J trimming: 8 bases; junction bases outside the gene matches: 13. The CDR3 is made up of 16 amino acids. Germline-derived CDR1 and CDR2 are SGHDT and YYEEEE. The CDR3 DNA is TGTGCCAGCAGCTCAGAAGCGGGAGCAGGTAGGGATGAGCAGTTCTTC. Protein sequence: CASSSEAGAGRDEQFF.

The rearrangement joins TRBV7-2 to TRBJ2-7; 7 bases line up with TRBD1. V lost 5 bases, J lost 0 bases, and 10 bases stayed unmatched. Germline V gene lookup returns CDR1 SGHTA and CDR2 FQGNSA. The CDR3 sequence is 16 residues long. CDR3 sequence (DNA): TGTGCCAGCAGCAAACCCGGGACAGAGTTCTCCTACGAGCAGTACTTC. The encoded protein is CASSKPGTEFSYEQYF.

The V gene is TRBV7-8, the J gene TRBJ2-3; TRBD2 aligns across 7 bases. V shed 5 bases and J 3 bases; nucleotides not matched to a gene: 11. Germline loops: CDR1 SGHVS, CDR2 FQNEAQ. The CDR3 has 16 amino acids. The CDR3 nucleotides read TGTGCCAGCAGCCTCCGGACTAGGTTTAAGACAGATACGCAGTATTTT. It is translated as CASSLRTRFKTDTQYF.

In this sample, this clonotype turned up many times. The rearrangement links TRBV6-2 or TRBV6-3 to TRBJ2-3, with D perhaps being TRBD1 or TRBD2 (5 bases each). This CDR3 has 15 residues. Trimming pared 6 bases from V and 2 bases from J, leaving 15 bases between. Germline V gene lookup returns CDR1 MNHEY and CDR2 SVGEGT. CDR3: CASREGRSHTDTQYF. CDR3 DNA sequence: TGTGCCAGCAGAGAGGGACGGTCACACACAGATACGCAGTATTTT.

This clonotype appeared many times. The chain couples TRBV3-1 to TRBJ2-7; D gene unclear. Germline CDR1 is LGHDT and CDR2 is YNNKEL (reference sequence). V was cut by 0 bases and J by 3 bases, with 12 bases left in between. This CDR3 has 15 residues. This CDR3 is CASSQDRQEIYEQYF. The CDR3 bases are TGTGCCAGCAGCCAAGACCGCCAAGAAATCTACGAGCAGTACTTC.

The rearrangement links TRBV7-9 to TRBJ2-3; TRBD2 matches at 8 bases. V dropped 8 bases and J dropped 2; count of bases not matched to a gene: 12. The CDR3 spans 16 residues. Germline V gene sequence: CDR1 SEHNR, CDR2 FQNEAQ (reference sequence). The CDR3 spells CASGLWLAGNTDTQYF. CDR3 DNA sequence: TGTGCCAGCGGCCTTTGGCTAGCGGGTAACACAGATACGCAGTATTTT. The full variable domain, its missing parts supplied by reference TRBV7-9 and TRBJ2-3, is DTGVSQNPRHKITKRGQNVTFRCDPISEHNRLYWYRQTLGQGPEFLTYFQNEAQLEKSRLLSDRFSAERPKGSFSTLEIQRTEQGDSAMYLCASGLWLAGNTDTQYFGPGTRLTVL.

The CDR3 protein is CASSLDSAGGDPYEQYF. CDR3 DNA sequence: TGTGCCAGCAGCTTAGATTCGGCGGGGGGGGACCCCTACGAGCAGTACTTC. This sequence joins TRBV11-2 and TRBJ2-7, with TRBD2 matching 9 bases. CDR1 SGHAT and CDR2 FQNNGV come from the germline V gene. The CDR3 totals 17 residues. V trimming: 0 bases; J trimming: 2 bases; junction bases outside the gene matches: 8.

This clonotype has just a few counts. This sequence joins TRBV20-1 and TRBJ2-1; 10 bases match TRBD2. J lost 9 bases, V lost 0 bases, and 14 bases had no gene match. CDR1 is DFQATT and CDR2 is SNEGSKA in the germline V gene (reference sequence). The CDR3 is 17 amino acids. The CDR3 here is CSARDLAGESIVGEQFF. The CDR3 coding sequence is TGCAGTGCTAGAGATCTAGCGGGAGAGTCCATTGTGGGTGAGCAGTTCTTC.

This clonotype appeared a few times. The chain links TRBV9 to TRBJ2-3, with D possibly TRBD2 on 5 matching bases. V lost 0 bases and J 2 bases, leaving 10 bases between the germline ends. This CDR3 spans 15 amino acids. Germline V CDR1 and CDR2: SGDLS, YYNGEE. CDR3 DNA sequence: TGTGCCAGCAGCGTAGGGACTGCACCCACAGATACGCAGTATTTT. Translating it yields CASSVGTAPTDTQYF.

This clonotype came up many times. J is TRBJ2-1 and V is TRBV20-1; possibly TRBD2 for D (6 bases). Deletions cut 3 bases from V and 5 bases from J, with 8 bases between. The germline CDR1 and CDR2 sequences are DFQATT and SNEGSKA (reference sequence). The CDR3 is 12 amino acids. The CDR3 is CSARRENNEQFF. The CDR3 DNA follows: TGCAGTGCTAGGCGGGAAAACAATGAGCAGTTCTTC.

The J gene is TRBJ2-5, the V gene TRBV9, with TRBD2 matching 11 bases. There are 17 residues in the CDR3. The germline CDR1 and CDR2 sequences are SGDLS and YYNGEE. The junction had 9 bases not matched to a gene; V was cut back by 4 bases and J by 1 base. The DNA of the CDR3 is TGTGCCAGCAGCCCTCTCTTTAGCGGGAGGGGCCAAGAGACCCAGTACTTC. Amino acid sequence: CASSPLFSGRGQETQYF.

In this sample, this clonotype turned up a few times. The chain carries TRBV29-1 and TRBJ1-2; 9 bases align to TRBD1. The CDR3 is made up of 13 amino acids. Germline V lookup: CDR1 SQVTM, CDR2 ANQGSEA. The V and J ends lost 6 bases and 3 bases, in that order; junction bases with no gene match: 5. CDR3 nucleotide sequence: TGCAGCGTCGGGACAGGGATCGACTATGGCTACACCTTC. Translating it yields CSVGTGIDYGYTF.

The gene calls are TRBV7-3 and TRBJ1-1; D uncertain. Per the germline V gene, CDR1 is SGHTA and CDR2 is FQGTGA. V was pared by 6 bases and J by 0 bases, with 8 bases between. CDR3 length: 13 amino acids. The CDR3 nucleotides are TGTGCCAGCAGAGAGGATTTGAACACTGAAGCTTTCTTT. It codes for CASREDLNTEAFF. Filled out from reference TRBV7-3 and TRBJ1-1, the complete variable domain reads GAGVSQTPSNKVTEKGKYVELRCDPISGHTALYWYRQSLGQGPEFLIYFQGTGAADDSGLPNDRFFAVRPEGSVSTLKIQRTERGDSAVYLCASREDLNTEAFFGQGTRLTVV.

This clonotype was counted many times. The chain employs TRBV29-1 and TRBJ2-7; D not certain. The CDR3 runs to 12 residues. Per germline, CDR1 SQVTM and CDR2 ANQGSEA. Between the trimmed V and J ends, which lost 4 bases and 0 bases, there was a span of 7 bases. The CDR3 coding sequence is TGCAGCGTTGTGAAGAGCTCCTACGAGCAGTACTTC. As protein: CSVVKSSYEQYF.

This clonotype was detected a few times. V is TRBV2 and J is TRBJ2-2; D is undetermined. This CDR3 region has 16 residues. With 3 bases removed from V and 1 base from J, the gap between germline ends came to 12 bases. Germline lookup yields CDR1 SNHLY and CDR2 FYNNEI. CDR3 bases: TGTGCCAGCAGTGATCGGTTCAGCAAGAACACCGGGGAGCTGTTTTTT. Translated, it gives CASSDRFSKNTGELFF. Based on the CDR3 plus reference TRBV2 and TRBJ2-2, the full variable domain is EPEVTQTPSHQVTQMGQEVILRCVPISNHLYFYWYRQILGQKVEFLVSFYNNEISEKSEIFDDQFSVERPDGSNFTLKIRSTKLEDSAMYFCASSDRFSKNTGELFFGEGSRLTVL.

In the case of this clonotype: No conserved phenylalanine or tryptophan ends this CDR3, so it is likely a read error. This chain's CDR3 is CASSLGSEAHNEQFV. CDR3 bases: TGTGCCAGCAGCCTAGGATCGGAGGCCCACAATGAGCAGTTCGTC. The gene calls are TRBV7-9 and TRBJ2-1; a possible D gene is TRBD2 (5 bases). The CDR3 is 15 amino acids. V lost 5 bases and J lost 5, with 16 bases in between. Germline CDR1 SEHNR, CDR2 FQNEAQ (reference sequence).

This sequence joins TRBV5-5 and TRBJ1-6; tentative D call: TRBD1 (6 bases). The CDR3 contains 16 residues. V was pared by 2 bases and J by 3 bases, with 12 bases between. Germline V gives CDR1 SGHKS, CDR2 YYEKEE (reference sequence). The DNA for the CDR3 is TGTGCCAGCAGCTTATCGGGCAGGGGCTATAATTCACCCCTCCACTTT. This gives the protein CASSLSGRGYNSPLHF.